This TCR beta chain was sequenced for a study of vaccination effects on CD4 cells after COVID-19. ViraFEST expansion of antigen-specific CD4+ T cells with viral peptide pools preceded sequencing. The culture ran for 10 days, and then CD4+ T cells were isolated. Participants received two doses of either the BNT162b2 or mRNA-1273 vaccine. V lost 1 base, J lost 1 base, and 8 bases lay in between. Germline V gives CDR1 SGDLS, CDR2 YYNGEE. The CDR3 is made up of 15 amino acids. Libraries were prepared by immunoSEQ multiplex PCR; TCRdb keeps only in-frame clonotypes and omits some of them. The table records about 64,000 clones, just under 80% of them present only once. Notes on this clone: Its antigen remains unidentified.

Study-level results: Marked clonal contraction of infection- and vaccine-induced clones was seen late after vaccination.

Sequencing used CD4+ T cells from PBMCs cultured with HCoV-OC43 spike peptides, obtained after COVID-19 vaccination. Indicated subset: HCoV-OC43 spike overlapping peptide pool stimulation. The TCR was taken from a human donor who received a COVID-19 vaccine. The chain is built from TRBV9 and TRBJ2-2; no definite D call. The CDR3 DNA is TGTGCCAGCAGCGTAAAGGGTTTGAACACCGGGGAGCTGTTTTTT. Translation gives CASSVKGLNTGELFF. The whole variable domain, filled in from reference TRBV9 and TRBJ2-2, reads DSGVTQTPKHLITATGQRVTLRCSPRSGDLSVYWYQQSLDQGLQFLIQYYNGEERAKGNILERFSAQQFPDLHSELNLSSLELGDSALYFCASSVKGLNTGELFFGEGSRLTVL.